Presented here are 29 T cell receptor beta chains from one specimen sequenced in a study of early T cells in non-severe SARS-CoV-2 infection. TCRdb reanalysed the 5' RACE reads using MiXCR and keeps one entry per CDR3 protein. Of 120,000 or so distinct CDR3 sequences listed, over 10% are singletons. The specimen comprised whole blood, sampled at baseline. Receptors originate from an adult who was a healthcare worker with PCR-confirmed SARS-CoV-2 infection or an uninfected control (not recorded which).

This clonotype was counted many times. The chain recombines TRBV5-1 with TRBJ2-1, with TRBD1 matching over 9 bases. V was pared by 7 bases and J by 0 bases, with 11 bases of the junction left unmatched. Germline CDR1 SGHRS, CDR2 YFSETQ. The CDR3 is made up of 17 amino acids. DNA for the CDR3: TGCGCCAGCTCCTGGGGACAGGGATCAAGCTCCTACAATGAGCAGTTCTTC. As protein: CASSWGQGSSSYNEQFF.

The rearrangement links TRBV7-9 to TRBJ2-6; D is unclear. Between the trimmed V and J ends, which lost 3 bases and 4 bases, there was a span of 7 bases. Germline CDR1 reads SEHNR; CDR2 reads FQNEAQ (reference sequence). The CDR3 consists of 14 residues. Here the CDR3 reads CASSLYAGANVLTF. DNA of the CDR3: TGTGCCAGCAGCTTGTACGCCGGGGCCAACGTCCTGACTTTC.

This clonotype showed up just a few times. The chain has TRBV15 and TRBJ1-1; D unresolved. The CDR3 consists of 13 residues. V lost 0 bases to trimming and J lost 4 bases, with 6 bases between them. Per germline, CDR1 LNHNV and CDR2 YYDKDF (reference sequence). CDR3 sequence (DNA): TGTGCCACCAGCAGAGATCTGGGCACTGAAGCTTTCTTT. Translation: CATSRDLGTEAFF.

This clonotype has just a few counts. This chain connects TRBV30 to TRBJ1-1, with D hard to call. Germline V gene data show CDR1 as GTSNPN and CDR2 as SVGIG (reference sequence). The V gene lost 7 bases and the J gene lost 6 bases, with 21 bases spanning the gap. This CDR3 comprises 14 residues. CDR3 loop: CAFIPRHLSAEAFF. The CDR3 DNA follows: TGTGCCTTCATCCCCCGCCACTTGTCTGCTGAAGCTTTCTTT.

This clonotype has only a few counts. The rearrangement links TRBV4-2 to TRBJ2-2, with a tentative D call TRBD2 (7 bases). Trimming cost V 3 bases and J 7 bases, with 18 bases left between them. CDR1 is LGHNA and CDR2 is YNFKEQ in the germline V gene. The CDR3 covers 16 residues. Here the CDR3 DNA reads TGTGCCAGCAGCCAGCCCTTAGGGGGGGCCAACGGGGAGCTGTTTTTT. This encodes CASSQPLGGANGELFF.

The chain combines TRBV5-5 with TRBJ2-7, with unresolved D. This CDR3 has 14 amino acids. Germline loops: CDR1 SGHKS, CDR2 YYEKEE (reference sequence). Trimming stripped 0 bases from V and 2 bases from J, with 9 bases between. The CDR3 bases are TGTGCCAGCAGCTTGGGCAAGCAAGCCTACGAGCAGTACTTC. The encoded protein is CASSLGKQAYEQYF.

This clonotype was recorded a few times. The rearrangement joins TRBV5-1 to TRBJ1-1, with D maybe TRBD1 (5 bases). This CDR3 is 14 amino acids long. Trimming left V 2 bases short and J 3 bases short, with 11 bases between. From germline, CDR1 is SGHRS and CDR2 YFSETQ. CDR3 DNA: TGCGCCAGCAGCTTCTTCGGGGCTGACACTGAAGCTTTCTTT. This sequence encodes CASSFFGADTEAFF.

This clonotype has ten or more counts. The CDR3 bases are TGTGCCAGCAGCTTAGGGCCGTGGGACCAGCCCCAGCATTTT. Protein: CASSLGPWDQPQHF. V is TRBV7-9 and J is TRBJ1-5, with D tentatively TRBD1 (5 bases). CDR3 length equals 14 residues. V was cut by 1 base and J by 7 bases, with 11 bases left in between. Germline V gene sequence: CDR1 SEHNR, CDR2 FQNEAQ (reference sequence).

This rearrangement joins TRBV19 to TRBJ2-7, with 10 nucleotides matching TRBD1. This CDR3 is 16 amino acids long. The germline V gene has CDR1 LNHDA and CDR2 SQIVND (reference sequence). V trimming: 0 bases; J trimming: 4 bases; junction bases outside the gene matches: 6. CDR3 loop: CASSIDPGQGVYEQYF. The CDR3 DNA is TGTGCCAGTAGTATAGATCCCGGACAGGGGGTATACGAGCAGTACTTC.

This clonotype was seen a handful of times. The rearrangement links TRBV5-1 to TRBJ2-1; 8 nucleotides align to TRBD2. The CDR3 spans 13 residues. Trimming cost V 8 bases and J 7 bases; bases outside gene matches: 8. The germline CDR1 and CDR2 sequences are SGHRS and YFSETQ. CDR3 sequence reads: CASGREGRNEQFF. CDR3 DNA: TGCGCCAGTGGACGGGAGGGCCGGAATGAGCAGTTCTTC.

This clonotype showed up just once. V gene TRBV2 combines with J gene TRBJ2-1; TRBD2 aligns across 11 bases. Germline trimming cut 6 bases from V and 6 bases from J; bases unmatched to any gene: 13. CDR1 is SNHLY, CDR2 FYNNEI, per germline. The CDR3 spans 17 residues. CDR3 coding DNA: TGTGCCAGCAGCGGTCCTATAGCGGGAGGGCCGTCCAATGAGCAGTTCTTC. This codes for CASSGPIAGGPSNEQFF.

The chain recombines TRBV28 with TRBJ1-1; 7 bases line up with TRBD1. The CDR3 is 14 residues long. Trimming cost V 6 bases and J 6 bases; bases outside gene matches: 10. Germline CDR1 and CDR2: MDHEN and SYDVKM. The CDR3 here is CASRRQGVSPEAFF. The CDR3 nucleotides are TGTGCCAGCAGACGACAGGGAGTATCCCCTGAAGCTTTCTTT.

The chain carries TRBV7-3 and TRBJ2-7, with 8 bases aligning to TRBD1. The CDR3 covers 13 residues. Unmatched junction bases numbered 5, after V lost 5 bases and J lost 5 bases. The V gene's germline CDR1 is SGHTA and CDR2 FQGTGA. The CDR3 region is CASSMTGVDEQYF. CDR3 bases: TGTGCCAGCAGCATGACAGGGGTCGACGAGCAGTACTTC.

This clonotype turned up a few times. The CDR3 spells CASSEPGTYEQYF. The CDR3 DNA reads as TGCGCCAGCAGTGAACCGGGCACCTACGAGCAGTACTTC. The chain uses TRBV10-1 and TRBJ2-7; D is unclear. The CDR3 length is 13 residues. V dropped 3 bases and J dropped 2 bases, with 8 bases sitting between them. CDR1 and CDR2 from the germline V gene are WNHNN and SYGVQD (reference sequence).

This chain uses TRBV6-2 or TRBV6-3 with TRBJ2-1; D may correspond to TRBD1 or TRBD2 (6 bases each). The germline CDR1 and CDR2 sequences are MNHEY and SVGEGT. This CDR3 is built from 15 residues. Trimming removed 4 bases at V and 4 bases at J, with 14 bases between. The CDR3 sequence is CASSLGGGLYNEQFF. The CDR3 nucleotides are TGTGCCAGCAGTTTAGGAGGGGGGCTTTACAATGAGCAGTTCTTC.

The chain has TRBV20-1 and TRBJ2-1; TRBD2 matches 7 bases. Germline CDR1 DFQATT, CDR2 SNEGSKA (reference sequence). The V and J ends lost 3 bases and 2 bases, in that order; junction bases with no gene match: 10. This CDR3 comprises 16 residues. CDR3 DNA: TGCAGTGCTAGTAGCAAGTGGGACTACCCCTACAATGAGCAGTTCTTC. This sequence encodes CSASSKWDYPYNEQFF.

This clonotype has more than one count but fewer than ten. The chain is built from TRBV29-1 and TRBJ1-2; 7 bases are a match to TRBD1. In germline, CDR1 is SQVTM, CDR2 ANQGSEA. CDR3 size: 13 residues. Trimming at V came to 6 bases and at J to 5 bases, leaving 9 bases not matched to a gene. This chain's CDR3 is CSVVRQGEYGYTF. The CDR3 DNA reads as TGCAGCGTCGTGAGACAGGGTGAATATGGCTACACCTTC.

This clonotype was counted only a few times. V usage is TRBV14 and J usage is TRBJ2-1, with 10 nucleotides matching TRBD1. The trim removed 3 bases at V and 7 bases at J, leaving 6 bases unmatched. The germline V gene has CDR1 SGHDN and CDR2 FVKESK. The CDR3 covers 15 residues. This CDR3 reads CASSQGQGFWNEQFF. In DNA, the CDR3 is TGTGCCAGCAGCCAGGGACAGGGGTTTTGGAATGAGCAGTTCTTC.

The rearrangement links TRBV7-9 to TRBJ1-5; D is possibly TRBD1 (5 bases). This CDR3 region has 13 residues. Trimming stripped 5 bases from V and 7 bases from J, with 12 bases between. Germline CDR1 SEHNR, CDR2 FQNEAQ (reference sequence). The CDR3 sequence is CASSKQGYQPQHF. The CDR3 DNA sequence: TGTGCCAGCAGCAAGCAGGGTTACCAGCCCCAGCATTTT.

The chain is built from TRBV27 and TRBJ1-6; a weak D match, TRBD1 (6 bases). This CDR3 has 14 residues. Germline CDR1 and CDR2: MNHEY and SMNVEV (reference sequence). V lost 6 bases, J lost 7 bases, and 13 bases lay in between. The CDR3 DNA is TGTGCCAGCAGAACGACAGGAACAAATTCACCCCTCCACTTT. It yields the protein CASRTTGTNSPLHF.

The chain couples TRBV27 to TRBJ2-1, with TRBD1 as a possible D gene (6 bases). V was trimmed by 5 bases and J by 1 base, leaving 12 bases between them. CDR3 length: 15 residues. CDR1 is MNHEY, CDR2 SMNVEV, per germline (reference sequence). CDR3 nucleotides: TGTGCCAGCAGTCATATGACAGGTTCCTACAATGAGCAGTTCTTC. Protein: CASSHMTGSYNEQFF.

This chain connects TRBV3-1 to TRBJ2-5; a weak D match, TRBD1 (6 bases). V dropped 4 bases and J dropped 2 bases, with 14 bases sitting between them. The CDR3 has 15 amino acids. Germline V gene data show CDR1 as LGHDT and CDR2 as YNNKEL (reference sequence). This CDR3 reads CASSPHSGVQETQYF. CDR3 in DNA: TGTGCCAGCAGCCCCCACTCAGGGGTTCAAGAGACCCAGTACTTC.

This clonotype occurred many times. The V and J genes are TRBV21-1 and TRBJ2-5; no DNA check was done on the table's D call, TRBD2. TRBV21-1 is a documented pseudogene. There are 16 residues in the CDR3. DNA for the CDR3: TGTGCCAGCAGCAAAGTCGTGGAGGCACATCAAGAGACCCAGTACTTC. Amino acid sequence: CASSKVVEAHQETQYF.

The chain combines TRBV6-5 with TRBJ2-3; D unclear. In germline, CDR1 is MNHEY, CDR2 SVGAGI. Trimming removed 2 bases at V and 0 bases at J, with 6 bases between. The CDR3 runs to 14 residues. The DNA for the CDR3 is TGTGCCAGCAGTTACGGGCAGAGCACAGATACGCAGTATTTT. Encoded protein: CASSYGQSTDTQYF.

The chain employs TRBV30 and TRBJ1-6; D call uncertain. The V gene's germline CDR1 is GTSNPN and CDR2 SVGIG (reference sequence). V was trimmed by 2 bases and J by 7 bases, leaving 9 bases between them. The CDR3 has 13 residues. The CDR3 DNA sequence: TGTGCCTGGAGTATATCCAGGAATTCACCCCTCCACTTT. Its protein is CAWSISRNSPLHF.

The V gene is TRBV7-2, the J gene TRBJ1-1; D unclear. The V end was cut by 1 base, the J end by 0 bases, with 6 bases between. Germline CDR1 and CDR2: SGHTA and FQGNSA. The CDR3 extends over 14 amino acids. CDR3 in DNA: TGTGCCAGCAGCTTAGTCGTTCTGAACACTGAAGCTTTCTTT. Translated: CASSLVVLNTEAFF.

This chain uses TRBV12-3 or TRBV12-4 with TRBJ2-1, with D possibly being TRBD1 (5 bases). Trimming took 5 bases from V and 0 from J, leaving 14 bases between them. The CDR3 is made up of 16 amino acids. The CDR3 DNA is TGTGCCAGCAGTCCGCCGGCCAGGGACTCCTACAATGAGCAGTTCTTC. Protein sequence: CASSPPARDSYNEQFF.

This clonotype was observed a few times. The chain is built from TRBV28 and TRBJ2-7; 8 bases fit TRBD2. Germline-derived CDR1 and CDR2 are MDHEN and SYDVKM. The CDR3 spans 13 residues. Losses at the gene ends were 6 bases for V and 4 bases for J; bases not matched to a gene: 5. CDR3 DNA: TGTGCCAGCAGGACGGGAGGGGGGTACGAGCAGTACTTC. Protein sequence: CASRTGGGYEQYF.

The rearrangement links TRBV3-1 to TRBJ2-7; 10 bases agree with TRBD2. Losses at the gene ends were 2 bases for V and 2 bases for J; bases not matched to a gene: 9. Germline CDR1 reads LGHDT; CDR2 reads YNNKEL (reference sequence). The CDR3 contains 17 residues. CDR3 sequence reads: CASSQISGTSVTYEQYF. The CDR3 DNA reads TGTGCCAGCAGCCAAATCTCCGGGACTAGCGTTACCTACGAGCAGTACTTC.